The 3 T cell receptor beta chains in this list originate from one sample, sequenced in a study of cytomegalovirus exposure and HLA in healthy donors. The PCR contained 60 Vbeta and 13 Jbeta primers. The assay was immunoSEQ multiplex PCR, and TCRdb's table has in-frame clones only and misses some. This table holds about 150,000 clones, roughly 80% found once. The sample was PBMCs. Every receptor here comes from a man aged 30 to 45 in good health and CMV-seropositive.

The CDR3 is CASSEALGTFYEQYF. DNA for the CDR3: TGTGCCAGCAGTGAAGCGTTAGGGACATTCTACGAGCAGTACTTC. The V call is TRBV6-1, the J call TRBJ2-7; possibly TRBD1 for D (6 bases). V was trimmed by 0 bases and J by 3 bases, leaving 12 bases between them. Germline assignment: CDR1 MNHNS and CDR2 SASEGT. The CDR3 is 15 residues long.

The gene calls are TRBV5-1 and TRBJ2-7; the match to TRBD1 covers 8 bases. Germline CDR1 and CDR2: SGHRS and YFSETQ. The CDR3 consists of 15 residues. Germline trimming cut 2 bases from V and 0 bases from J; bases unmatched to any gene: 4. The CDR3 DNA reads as TGCGCCAGCAGCTTCGAGACAGGGGCCTCCTACGAGCAGTACTTC. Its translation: CASSFETGASYEQYF.

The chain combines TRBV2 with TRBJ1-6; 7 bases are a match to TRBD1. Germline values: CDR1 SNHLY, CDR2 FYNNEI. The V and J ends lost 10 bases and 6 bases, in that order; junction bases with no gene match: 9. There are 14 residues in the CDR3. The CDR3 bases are TGTGCCACCAGGGGGGCCCCGGGTAATTCACCCCTCCACTTT. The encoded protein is CATRGAPGNSPLHF.